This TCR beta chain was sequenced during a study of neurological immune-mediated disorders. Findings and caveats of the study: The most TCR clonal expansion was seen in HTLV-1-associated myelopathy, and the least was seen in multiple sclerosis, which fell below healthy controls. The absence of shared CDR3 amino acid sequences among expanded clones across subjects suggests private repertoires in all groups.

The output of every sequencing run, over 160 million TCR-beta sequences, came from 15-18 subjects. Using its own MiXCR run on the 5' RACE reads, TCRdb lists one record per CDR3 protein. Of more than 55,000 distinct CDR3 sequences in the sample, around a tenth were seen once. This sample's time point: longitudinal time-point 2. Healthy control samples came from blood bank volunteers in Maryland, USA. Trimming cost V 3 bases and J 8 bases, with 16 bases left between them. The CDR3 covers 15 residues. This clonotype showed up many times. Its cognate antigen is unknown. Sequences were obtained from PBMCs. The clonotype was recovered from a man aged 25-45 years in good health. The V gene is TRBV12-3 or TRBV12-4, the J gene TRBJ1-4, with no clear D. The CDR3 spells CASSLKGSFREKLFF. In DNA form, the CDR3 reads TGTGCCAGCAGTTTGAAGGGCAGTTTTAGGGAAAAACTGTTTTTT.